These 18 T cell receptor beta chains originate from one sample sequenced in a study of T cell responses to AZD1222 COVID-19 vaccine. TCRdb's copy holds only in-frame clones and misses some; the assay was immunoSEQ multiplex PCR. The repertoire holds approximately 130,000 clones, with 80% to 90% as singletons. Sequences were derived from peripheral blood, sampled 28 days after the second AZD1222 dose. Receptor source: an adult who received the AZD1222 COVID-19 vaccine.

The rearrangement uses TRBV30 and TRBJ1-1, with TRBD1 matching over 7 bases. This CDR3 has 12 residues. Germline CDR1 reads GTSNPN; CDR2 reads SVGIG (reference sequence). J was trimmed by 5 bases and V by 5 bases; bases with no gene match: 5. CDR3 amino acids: CAWDRVRTEAFF. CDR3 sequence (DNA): TGTGCCTGGGACAGGGTGAGGACTGAAGCTTTCTTT. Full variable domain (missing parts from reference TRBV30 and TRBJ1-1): SQTIHQWPATLVQPVGSPLSLECTVEGTSNPNLYWYRQAAGRGLQLLFYSVGIGQISSEVPQNLSASRPQDRQFILSSKKLLLSDSGFYLCAWDRVRTEAFFGQGTRLTVV.

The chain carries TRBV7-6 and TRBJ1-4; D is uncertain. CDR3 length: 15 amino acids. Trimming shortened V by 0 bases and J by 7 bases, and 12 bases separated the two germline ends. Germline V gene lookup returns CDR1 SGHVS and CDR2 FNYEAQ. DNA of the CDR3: TGTGCCAGCAGCTTAGCTGGAGGTAATAGTGAAAAACTGTTTTTT. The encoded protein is CASSLAGGNSEKLFF.

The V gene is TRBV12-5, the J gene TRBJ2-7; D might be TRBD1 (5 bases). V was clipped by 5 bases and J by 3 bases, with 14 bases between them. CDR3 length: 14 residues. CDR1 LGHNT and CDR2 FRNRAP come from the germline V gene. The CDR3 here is CASGHGDRLYEQYF. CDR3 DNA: TGTGCTAGTGGTCACGGAGACAGACTCTACGAGCAGTACTTC.

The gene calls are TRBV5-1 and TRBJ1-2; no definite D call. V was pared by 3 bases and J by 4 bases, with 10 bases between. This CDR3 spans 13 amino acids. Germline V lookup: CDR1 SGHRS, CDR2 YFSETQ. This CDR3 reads CASSSDAAYGYTF. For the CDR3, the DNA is TGCGCCAGCAGCTCCGACGCGGCCTATGGCTACACCTTC.

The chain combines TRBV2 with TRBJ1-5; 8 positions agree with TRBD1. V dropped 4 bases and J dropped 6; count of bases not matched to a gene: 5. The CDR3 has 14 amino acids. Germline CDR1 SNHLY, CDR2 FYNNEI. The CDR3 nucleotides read TGTGCCAGCAGTGGGCAGGGGGCAGGTCAGCCCCAGCATTTT. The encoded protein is CASSGQGAGQPQHF. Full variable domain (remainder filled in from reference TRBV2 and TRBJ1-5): EPEVTQTPSHQVTQMGQEVILRCVPISNHLYFYWYRQILGQKVEFLVSFYNNEISEKSEIFDDQFSVERPDGSNFTLKIRSTKLEDSAMYFCASSGQGAGQPQHFGDGTRLSIL.

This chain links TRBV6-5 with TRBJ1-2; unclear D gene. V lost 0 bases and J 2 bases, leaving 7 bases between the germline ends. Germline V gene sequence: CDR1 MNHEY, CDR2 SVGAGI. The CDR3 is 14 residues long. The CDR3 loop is CASSYSPTNYGYTF. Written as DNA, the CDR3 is TGTGCCAGCAGTTACTCCCCGACCAACTATGGCTACACCTTC.

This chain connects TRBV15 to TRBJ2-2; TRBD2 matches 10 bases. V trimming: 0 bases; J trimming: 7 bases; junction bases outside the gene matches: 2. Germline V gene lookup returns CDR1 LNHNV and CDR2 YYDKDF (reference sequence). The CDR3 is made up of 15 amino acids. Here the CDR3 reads CATSRELAGNGELFF. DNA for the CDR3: TGTGCCACCAGCAGAGAACTAGCGGGGAACGGGGAGCTGTTTTTT.

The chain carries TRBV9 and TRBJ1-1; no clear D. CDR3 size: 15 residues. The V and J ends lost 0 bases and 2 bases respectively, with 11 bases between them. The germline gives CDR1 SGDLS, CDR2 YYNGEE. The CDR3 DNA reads TGTGCCAGCAGCGTAGAACCCAACAGCAACACTGAAGCTTTCTTT. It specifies CASSVEPNSNTEAFF.

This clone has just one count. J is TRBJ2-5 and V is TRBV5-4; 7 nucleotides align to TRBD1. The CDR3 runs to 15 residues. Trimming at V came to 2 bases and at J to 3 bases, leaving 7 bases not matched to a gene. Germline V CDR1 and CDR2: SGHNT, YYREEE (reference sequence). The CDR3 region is CASSLPTGLKETQYF. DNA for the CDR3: TGTGCCAGCAGCTTACCGACAGGGTTGAAAGAGACCCAGTACTTC.

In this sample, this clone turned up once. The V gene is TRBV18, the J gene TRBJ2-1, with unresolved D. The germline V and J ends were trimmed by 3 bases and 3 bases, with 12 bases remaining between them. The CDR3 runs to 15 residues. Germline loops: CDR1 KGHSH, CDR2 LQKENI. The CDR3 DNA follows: TGTGCCAGCTCACCTACCACGACCCGCTACAATGAGCAGTTCTTC. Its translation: CASSPTTTRYNEQFF.

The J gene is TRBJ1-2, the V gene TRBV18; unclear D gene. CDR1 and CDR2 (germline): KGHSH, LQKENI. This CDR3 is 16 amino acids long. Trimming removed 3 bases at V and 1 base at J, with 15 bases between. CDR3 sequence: CASSPTDLPYNYGYTF. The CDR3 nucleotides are TGTGCCAGCTCACCTACGGACTTGCCCTATAACTATGGCTACACCTTC.

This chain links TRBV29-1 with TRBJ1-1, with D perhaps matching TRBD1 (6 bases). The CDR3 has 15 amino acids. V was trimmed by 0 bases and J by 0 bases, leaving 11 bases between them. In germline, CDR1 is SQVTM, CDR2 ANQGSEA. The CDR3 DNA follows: TGCAGCGTTGAAGATTTAGGACAGTTGAACACTGAAGCTTTCTTT. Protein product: CSVEDLGQLNTEAFF.

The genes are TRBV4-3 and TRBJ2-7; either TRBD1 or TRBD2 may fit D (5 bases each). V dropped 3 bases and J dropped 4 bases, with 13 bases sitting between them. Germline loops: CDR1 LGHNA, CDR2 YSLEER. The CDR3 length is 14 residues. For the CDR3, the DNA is TGCGCCAGCAGCCAGAAGGTGGGGGATTACGAGCAGTACTTC. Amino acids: CASSQKVGDYEQYF.

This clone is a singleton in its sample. The CDR3: CASSPGKGDRANEKLFF. The DNA of the CDR3 is TGTGCCAGCAGCCCTGGAAAGGGGGATAGAGCTAATGAAAAACTGTTTTTT. The gene calls are TRBV4-2 and TRBJ1-4; D is possibly TRBD1 (6 bases). V lost 4 bases, J lost 3 bases, and 18 bases lay in between. There are 17 residues in the CDR3. The germline gives CDR1 LGHNA, CDR2 YNFKEQ.

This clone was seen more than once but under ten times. DNA for the CDR3: TGTGCCAGCAATCCCGGGCTCCAAGGAAATGAGCAGTTCTTC. It specifies CASNPGLQGNEQFF. The rearrangement uses TRBV7-9 and TRBJ2-1; D gene uncertain. Trimming stripped 7 bases from V and 7 bases from J, with 17 bases between. The length of the CDR3 is 14 residues. CDR1 and CDR2 (germline): SEHNR, FQNEAQ (reference sequence).

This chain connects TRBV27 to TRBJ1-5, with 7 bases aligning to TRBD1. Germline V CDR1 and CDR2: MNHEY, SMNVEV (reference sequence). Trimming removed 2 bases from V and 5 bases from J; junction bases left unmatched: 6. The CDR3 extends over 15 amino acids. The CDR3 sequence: CASSLKQGFYQPQHF. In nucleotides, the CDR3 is TGTGCCAGCAGTTTAAAACAGGGGTTTTATCAGCCCCAGCATTTT.

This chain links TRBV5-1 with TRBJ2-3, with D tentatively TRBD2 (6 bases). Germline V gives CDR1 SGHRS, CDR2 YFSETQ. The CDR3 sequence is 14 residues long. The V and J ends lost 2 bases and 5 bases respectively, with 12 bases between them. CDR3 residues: CASSFSSVGDTQYF. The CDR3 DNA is TGCGCCAGCAGCTTTTCTAGCGTTGGAGATACGCAGTATTTT.

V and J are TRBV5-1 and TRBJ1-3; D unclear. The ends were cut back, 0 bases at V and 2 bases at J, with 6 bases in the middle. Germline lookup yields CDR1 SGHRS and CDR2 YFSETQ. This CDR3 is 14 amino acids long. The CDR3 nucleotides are TGCGCCAGCAGCTTGGCCGTCCCTGGAAACACCATATATTTT. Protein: CASSLAVPGNTIYF.